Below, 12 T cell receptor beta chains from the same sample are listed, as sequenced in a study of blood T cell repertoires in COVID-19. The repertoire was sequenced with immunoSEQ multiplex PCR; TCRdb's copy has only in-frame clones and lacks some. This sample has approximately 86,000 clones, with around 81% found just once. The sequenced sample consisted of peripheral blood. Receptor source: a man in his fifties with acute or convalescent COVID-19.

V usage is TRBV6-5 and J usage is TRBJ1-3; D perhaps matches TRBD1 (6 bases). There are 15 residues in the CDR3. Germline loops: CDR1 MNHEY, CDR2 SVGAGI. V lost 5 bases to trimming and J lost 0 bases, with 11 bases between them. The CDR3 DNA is TGTGCCAGCAGTCAGACAGGAACCTCTGGAAACACCATATATTTT. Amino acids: CASSQTGTSGNTIYF.

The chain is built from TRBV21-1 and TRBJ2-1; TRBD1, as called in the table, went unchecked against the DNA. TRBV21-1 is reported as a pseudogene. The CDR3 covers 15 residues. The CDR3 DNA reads TGTGCCAGCAGCAAAGTCAGGACAGAACGCTTATGGCAGTTCTTC. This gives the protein CASSKVRTERLWQFF.

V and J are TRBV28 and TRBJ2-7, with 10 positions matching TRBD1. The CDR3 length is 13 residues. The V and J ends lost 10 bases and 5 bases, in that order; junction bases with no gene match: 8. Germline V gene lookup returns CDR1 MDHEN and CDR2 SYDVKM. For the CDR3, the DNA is TGTGCCATGCGGGACAGGGGATCGAACGAGCAGTACTTC. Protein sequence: CAMRDRGSNEQYF.

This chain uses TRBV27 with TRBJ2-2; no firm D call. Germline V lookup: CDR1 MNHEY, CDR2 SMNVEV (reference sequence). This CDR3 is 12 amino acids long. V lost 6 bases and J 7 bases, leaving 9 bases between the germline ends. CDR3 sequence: CASSQYIGELFF. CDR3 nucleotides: TGTGCCAGCAGCCAGTACATCGGGGAGCTGTTTTTT.

CDR3 nucleotides: TGTGCCAGCAGGAGGACTAGCGGGAGCGAAGAGCAGTTCTTC. Translating it yields CASRRTSGSEEQFF. The V gene is TRBV2, the J gene TRBJ2-1; 13 bases are a match to TRBD2. The ends lost 6 bases at V and 10 bases at J; junction bases unmatched: 6. The CDR3 covers 14 residues. Germline lookup yields CDR1 SNHLY and CDR2 FYNNEI.

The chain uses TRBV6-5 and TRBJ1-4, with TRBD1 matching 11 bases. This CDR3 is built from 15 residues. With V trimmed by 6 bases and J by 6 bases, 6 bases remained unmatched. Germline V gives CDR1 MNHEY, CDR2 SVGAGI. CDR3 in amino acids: CASRDRGRGHEKLFF. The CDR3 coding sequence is TGTGCCAGCAGGGACAGGGGGCGGGGGCATGAAAAACTGTTTTTT.

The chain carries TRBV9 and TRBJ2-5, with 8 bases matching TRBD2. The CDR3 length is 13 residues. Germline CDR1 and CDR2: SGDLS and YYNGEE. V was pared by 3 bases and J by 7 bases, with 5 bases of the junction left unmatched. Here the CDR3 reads CASSAGGPGTQYF. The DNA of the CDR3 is TGTGCCAGCAGCGCGGGGGGGCCAGGGACCCAGTACTTC. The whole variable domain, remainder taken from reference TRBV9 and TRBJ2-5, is DSGVTQTPKHLITATGQRVTLRCSPRSGDLSVYWYQQSLDQGLQFLIQYYNGEERAKGNILERFSAQQFPDLHSELNLSSLELGDSALYFCASSAGGPGTQYFGPGTRLLVL.

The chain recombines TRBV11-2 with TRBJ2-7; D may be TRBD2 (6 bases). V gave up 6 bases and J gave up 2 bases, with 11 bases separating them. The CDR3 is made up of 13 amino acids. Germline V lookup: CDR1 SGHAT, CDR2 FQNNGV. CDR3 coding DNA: TGTGCCAGCAGACCCCCGGGAGCCTACGAGCAGTACTTC. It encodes CASRPPGAYEQYF.

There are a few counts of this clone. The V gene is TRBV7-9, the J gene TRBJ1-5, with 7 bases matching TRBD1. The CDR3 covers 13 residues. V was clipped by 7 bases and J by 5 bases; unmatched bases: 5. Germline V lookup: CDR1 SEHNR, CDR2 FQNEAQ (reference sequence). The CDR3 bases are TGTGCCAGCACCGACAGGGCGGATCAGCCCCAGCATTTT. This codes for CASTDRADQPQHF.

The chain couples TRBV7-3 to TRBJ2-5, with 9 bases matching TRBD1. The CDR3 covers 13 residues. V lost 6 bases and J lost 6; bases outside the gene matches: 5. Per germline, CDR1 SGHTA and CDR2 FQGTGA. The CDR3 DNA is TGTGCCAGCAGTAGGGGACAGGGTAAGACCCAGTACTTC. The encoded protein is CASSRGQGKTQYF.

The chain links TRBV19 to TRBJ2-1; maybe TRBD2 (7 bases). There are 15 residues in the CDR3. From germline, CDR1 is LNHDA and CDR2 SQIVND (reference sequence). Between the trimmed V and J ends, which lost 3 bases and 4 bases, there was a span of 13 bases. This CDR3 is CASSMRGGAYNEQFF. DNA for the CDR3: TGTGCCAGTAGTATGAGGGGGGGGGCTTACAATGAGCAGTTCTTC.

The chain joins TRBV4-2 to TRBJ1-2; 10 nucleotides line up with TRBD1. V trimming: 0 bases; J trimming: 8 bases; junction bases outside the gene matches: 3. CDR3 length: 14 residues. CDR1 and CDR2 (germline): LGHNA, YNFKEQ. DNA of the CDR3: TGTGCCAGCAGCCAAGATTGGGACAGGGGAGGCTACACCTTC. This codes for CASSQDWDRGGYTF.